These T cell receptor beta chains were read from a single sample in a study of blood T cell repertoires in COVID-19. The data were produced by immunoSEQ multiplex PCR, yet TCRdb's version contains in-frame clones alone and is incomplete. The sample holds roughly 210,000 clones, over 75% seen once. Sequenced sample: PBMCs or T cells enriched from blood (not recorded which). The receptor set was obtained from a man aged 30-40 years in a cohort exposed to, infected with or recovered from COVID-19 (not recorded which). Both conserved end residues are part of each CDR3. Each record gives: clone size, D gene, V gene, J gene, CDR3 length, CDR3 protein, CDR3 DNA. D genes are given only for firm matches. Clone size is shown for a subset of rows, as once, few, many or a class of expanded clone.

size: once
D: NA
V: TRBV4-1
J: TRBJ1-1
length: 17
CDR3: CASSQDGNSKVRAEAFF
DNA: TGCGCCAGCAGCCAAGATGGAAACTCAAAGGTGCGGGCTGAAGCTTTCTTT

size: NA
D: TRBD1
V: TRBV5-4
J: TRBJ1-2
length: 17
CDR3: CASSLARGQGRSYGYTF
DNA: TGTGCCAGCAGCTTGGCGCGGGGACAGGGAAGGAGCTATGGCTACACCTTC

size: NA
D: NA
V: TRBV3-1/TRBV3-2
J: TRBJ2-7
length: 16
CDR3: CASSQDAQGDPYEQYF
DNA: TGTGCCAGCAGCCAAGATGCACAGGGAGACCCCTACGAGCAGTACTTC

size: once
D: TRBD1
V: TRBV5-1
J: TRBJ1-4
length: 13
CDR3: CASSSGTAQKLFF
DNA: TGCGCCAGCAGCTCCGGGACAGCCCAAAAACTGTTTTTT

size: NA
D: TRBD2
V: TRBV3-1/TRBV3-2
J: TRBJ2-5
length: 15
CDR3: CASSPTSGYQETQYF
DNA: TGTGCCAGCAGCCCGACTAGCGGGTACCAAGAGACCCAGTACTTC

size: NA
D: TRBD1
V: TRBV27
J: TRBJ2-7
length: 14
CDR3: CASTLMGTGGEQYF
DNA: TGTGCCAGCACCCTAATGGGGACAGGGGGCGAGCAGTACTTC

size: NA
D: TRBD2
V: TRBV7-2
J: TRBJ2-5
length: 18
CDR3: CASSSSRWLAGADETQYF
DNA: TGTGCCAGCAGCTCATCCCGTTGGCTAGCGGGAGCCGATGAGACCCAGTACTTC

size: NA
D: NA
V: TRBV4-1
J: TRBJ2-1
length: 12
CDR3: CASSQGRNEQFF
DNA: TGCGCCAGCAGCCAAGGGAGGAATGAGCAGTTCTTC

size: NA
D: TRBD2
V: TRBV27
J: TRBJ2-3
length: 15
CDR3: CASKRTSGSFDTQYF
DNA: TGTGCCAGCAAAAGGACTAGCGGGAGTTTCGATACGCAGTATTTT

size: NA
D: TRBD1
V: TRBV11-3
J: TRBJ2-7
length: 15
CDR3: CASKQGLGQGREQYF
DNA: TGTGCCAGCAAACAAGGTTTAGGACAGGGGCGGGAGCAGTACTTC

size: NA
D: TRBD1
V: TRBV7-8
J: TRBJ2-1
length: 16
CDR3: CASSPFRQGRGNEQFF
DNA: TGTGCCAGCAGCCCGTTTCGACAGGGTCGGGGCAATGAGCAGTTCTTC

size: NA
D: NA
V: TRBV7-3
J: TRBJ2-7
length: 17
CDR3: CASSLTRSGVMTYEQYF
DNA: TGTGCCAGCAGCTTAACGAGGTCAGGGGTTATGACCTACGAGCAGTACTTC

size: NA
D: NA
V: TRBV4-1
J: TRBJ1-4
length: 14
CDR3: CASSQGDPGEKLFF
DNA: TGCGCCAGCAGCCAGGGTGACCCGGGGGAAAAACTGTTTTTT